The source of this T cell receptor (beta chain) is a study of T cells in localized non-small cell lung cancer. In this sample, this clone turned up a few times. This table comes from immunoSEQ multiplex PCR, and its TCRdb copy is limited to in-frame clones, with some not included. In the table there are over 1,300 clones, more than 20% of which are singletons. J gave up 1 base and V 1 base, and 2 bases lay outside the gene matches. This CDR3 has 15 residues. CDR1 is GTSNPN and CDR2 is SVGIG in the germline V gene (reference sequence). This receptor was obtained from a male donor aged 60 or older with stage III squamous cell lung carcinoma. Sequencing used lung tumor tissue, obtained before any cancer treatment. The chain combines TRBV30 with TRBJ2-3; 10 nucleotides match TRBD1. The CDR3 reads CAWSAGTGGTDTQYF. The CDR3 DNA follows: TGTGCCTGGAGTGCCGGGACAGGGGGCACAGATACGCAGTATTTT.